The subject of this entry is one T cell receptor beta chain. The sample is drawn from a study of cytomegalovirus exposure and HLA in healthy donors. Both 60 Vbeta primers and 13 Jbeta primers went into the PCR. Measured with immunoSEQ multiplex PCR; TCRdb has only the in-frame clones, and not every one. The sample records about 180,000 clones, approximately 84% being singletons. Germline V lookup: CDR1 SGHRS, CDR2 YFSETQ. V was clipped by 0 bases and J by 8 bases, with 14 bases between them. The CDR3 is made up of 15 amino acids. The specimen sequenced was PBMCs. This TCR came from a man younger than 40 in good health and CMV-seronegative. V gene TRBV5-1 combines with J gene TRBJ1-4; a weak D match, TRBD1 (6 bases). CDR3 nucleotides: TGCGCCAGCAGCTTGGCAGGGGTATCAGGAGAAAAACTGTTTTTT. Its translation: CASSLAGVSGEKLFF.